This T cell receptor beta chain was retrieved from a study of cytomegalovirus exposure and HLA in healthy donors. Study background: Researchers previously reported finding 100 million or so unique TCR beta sequences from about 170 million T cells.

Trimming pared 3 bases from V and 1 base from J, leaving 8 bases between. Germline loops: CDR1 LNHDA, CDR2 SQIVND (reference sequence). This CDR3 comprises 14 residues. With 60 Vbeta and 13 Jbeta primers, the PCR was carried out. The assay was immunoSEQ multiplex PCR, and TCRdb's table has in-frame clones only and misses some. The sample includes about 190,000 clones. Study-level points and caveats: Later work found most CMV-associated TCR beta chains apparently HLA-restricted.

Points on this clone: No antigen is known for it.

Sequencing was performed on PBMCs. The chain joins TRBV19 to TRBJ2-3, with D maybe TRBD2 (6 bases). This receptor was obtained from a man aged 30-40 years in good health and CMV-seronegative. The CDR3 sequence: CASSIQRGTDTQYF. In DNA form, the CDR3 reads TGTGCCAGTAGTATCCAGCGGGGCACAGATACGCAGTATTTT. Together with reference TRBV19 and TRBJ2-3, the CDR3 gives the full variable domain: DGGITQSPKYLFRKEGQNVTLSCEQNLNHDAMYWYRQDPGQGLRLIYYSQIVNDFQKGDIAEGYSVSREKKESFPLTVTSAQKNPTAFYLCASSIQRGTDTQYFGPGTRLTVL.